The 6 T cell receptor beta chains below were found in one sample sequenced in a study of blood T cell repertoires in COVID-19. Produced via immunoSEQ multiplex PCR; TCRdb's table is partial and in-frame only. This table has about 180,000 clones, roughly nine tenths appearing once. The sample comprised peripheral blood. These receptors all stem from a woman in her twenties or thirties with active or convalescent COVID-19.

This clone has more than one count but fewer than ten. This chain joins TRBV10-3 and TRBJ2-7, with D maybe TRBD1 (6 bases). The CDR3 is 14 amino acids. V lost 9 bases and J 2 bases, leaving 17 bases between the germline ends. Germline CDR1 is ENHRY and CDR2 is SYGVKD. Here the CDR3 DNA reads TGTGCCATGGCCCCTGGGGGCCGCCCCTACGAGCAGTACTTC. It encodes CAMAPGGRPYEQYF.

This chain connects TRBV11-2 to TRBJ1-1; D call uncertain. The CDR3 covers 13 residues. V lost 8 bases and J 3 bases, leaving 13 bases between the germline ends. Germline values: CDR1 SGHAT, CDR2 FQNNGV. CDR3 coding DNA: TGTGCCAGCGGAACCGGGTGGGACACTGAAGCTTTCTTT. As protein: CASGTGWDTEAFF.

This rearrangement joins TRBV27 to TRBJ1-2; maybe TRBD1 (5 bases). Trimming cost V 7 bases and J 3 bases, with 18 bases left between them. Germline V CDR1 and CDR2: MNHEY, SMNVEV (reference sequence). The CDR3 sequence is 15 residues long. The CDR3 protein is CASMSAGERDYGYTF. As DNA, the CDR3 is TGTGCCAGCATGTCTGCGGGGGAGCGAGACTATGGCTACACCTTC.

V gene TRBV10-1 combines with J gene TRBJ1-1; D is undetermined. Trimming took 3 bases from V and 5 from J, leaving 10 bases between them. The CDR3 is 13 amino acids. CDR1 is WNHNN and CDR2 is SYGVQD in the germline V gene (reference sequence). CDR3: CASSDSAGTEAFF. CDR3 nucleotide sequence: TGCGCCAGCAGTGATAGCGCTGGGACTGAAGCTTTCTTT.

The chain links TRBV10-3 to TRBJ2-1; D perhaps matches TRBD2 (5 bases). Trimming removed 3 bases from V and 7 bases from J, with 16 bases in between. The germline V gene encodes CDR1 ENHRY and CDR2 SYGVKD. CDR3 size: 15 residues. The CDR3 DNA follows: TGTGCCATCAGTGATAGCGACACTGTGGGGAATGAGCAGTTCTTC. It codes for CAISDSDTVGNEQFF.

This rearrangement joins TRBV11-3 to TRBJ1-4; tentative D call: TRBD1 (5 bases). Trimming stripped 5 bases from V and 7 bases from J, with 11 bases between. Germline V gene lookup returns CDR1 SGHNT and CDR2 YENEEA. The CDR3 is 13 amino acids. CDR3 amino acids: CASSRQGTEKLFF. The CDR3 DNA follows: TGTGCCAGCAGCCGTCAGGGAACTGAAAAACTGTTTTTT.